This T cell receptor beta chain originates from a study of tissue T cells after allogeneic stem cell transplantation. Time point here: mouse harvest day 7 after allogeneic transplant. Tail vein injection delivered 10^7 T-cell-depleted bone marrow cells and 10^6 splenic CD5+ T cells. This clone was recorded a few times. The antigen remains undetermined. Gene names and germline match the mouse. The read ends 1 residue early relative to the CDR3; the germline J gene fills the gap. The table came from immunoSEQ multiplex PCR; TCRdb's copy has only in-frame clones and leaves some out. Among thousands of clones listed, roughly half were seen once. The V and J ends lost 1 base and 0 bases respectively, with 11 bases between them. This CDR3 is 16 amino acids long. Germline CDR1 is NNHDY and CDR2 is SYVADS. Study observations and caveats: Alloreactivity or antigen specificity of tissue TCRs was not determined; some clones might be host cells. Tissue-detected TCR repertoire was only partly captured by blood and spleen T cells.

J is TRBJ2-1 and V is TRBV13-3; D perhaps matches TRBD2 (6 bases). The source of this sequence is a female BALB/c mouse given C57BL/6 T cells with graft-versus-host disease after an allogeneic hematopoietic cell transplant. Source material: gut tissue. The DNA read from the CDR3 is TGTGCCAGCAGTGATCTGGGGCGTTATAACTATGCTGAGCAGTTC. Translating it yields CASSDLGRYNYAEQF. The entire CDR3 protein reads CASSDLGRYNYAEQFF.